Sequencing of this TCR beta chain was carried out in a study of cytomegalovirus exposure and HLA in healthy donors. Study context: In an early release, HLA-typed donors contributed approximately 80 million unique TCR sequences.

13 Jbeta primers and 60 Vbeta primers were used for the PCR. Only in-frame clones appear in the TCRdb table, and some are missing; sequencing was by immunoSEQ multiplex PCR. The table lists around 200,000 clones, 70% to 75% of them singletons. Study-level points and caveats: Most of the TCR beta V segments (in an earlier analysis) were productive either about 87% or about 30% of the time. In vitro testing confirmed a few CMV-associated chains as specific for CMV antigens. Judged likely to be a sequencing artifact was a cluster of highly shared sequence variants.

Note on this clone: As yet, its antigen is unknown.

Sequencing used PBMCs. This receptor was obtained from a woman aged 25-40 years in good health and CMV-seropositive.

The CDR3 here is CASSPLLSDRGPYGYTF. The CDR3 DNA is TGTGCCAGCAGTCCACTACTGTCCGACAGGGGGCCCTATGGCTACACCTTC. The chain employs TRBV27 and TRBJ1-2, with 10 bases matching TRBD1. With V trimmed by 5 bases and J by 4 bases, 13 bases remained unmatched. The CDR3 is 17 amino acids. The V gene's germline CDR1 is MNHEY and CDR2 SMNVEV (reference sequence).